This T cell receptor beta chain was captured in a study of T cells in Graves' hyperthyroidism and ophthalmopathy. Whole-study results and caveats: Also found in blood were most expanded thyroid clonotypes above 0.001.

Amplified TCR beta CDR3 regions derived from RNA transcripts. A set of HTBI primers served as the primers for a first-round RT-PCR of the TCR CDR3. TCRdb reanalysed the multiplex PCR reads using MiXCR and keeps one entry per CDR3 protein. The data hold a few hundred thousand distinct CDR3 sequences, with about 15% observed a single time. This CDR3 region has 17 residues. The ends lost 6 bases at V and 5 bases at J; junction bases unmatched: 12. CDR1 and CDR2 from the germline V gene are MDHEN and SYDVKM. This clonotype was observed many times. The antigen remains undetermined. Patients having uncontrolled infection, another autoimmune disease, pregnancy or lactation were not included.

The sequenced material came from blood. The sequence came from a woman between 50 and 59 years old with Graves' hyperthyroidism that later progressed to Graves' ophthalmopathy. The rearrangement joins TRBV28 to TRBJ2-5; 13 nucleotides match TRBD2. CDR3 residues: CASSIGLAGDIIETQYF. The CDR3 DNA reads as TGTGCCAGCAGCATCGGACTAGCGGGAGATATTATTGAGACCCAGTACTTC.